The T cell receptor (beta chain) described here comes from a study of blood T cell repertoires in COVID-19. In the study overall: From T cells, B-cell-depleted T cells, or PBMCs came the material, which was cDNA or gDNA.

The protocol was immunoSEQ multiplex PCR, while the TCRdb copy is restricted to in-frame clones and leaves out a portion. The sample yields about 160,000 clones, approximately 84% seen once. Looked up from germline, CDR1 is SNHLY and CDR2 is FYNNEI. The CDR3 has 14 amino acids. After removal of 5 bases from V and 2 bases from J, the junction contained 5 bases not matched to a gene. This receptor was taken from a man in his sixties or seventies with acute or convalescent COVID-19. V gene TRBV2 combines with J gene TRBJ1-2; 7 nucleotides align to TRBD1. The sequenced sample consisted of peripheral blood. As DNA, the CDR3 is TGTGCCAGCAGTCCTCTACAGGGGAACTATGGCTACACCTTC. Amino acid sequence: CASSPLQGNYGYTF.